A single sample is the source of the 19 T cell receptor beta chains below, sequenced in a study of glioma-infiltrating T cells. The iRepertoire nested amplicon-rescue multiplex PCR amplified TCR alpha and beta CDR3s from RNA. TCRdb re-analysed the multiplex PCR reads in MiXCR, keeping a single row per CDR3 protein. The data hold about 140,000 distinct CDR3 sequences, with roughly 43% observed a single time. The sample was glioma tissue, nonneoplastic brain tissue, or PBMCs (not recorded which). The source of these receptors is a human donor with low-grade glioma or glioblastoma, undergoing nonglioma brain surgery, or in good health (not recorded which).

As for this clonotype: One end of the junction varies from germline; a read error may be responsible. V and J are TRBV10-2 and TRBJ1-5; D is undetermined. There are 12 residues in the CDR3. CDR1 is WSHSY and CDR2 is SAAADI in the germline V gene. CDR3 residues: CAPRRSNQPQHF. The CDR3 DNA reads TGTGCCCCTCGACGGAGCAATCAGCCCCAGCATTTT.

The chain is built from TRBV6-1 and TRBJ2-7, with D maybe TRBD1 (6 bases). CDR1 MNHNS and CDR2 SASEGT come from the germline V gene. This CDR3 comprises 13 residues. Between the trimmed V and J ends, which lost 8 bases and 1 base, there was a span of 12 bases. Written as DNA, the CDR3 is TGTGCCAGCGCTGGACAGCTATCCTACGAGCAGTACTTC. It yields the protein CASAGQLSYEQYF.

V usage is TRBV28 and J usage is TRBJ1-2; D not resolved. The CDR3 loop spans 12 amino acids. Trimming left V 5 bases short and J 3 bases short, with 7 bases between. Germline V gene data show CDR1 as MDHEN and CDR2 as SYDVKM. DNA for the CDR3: TGTGCCAGCAGTCACGTAGACTATGGCTACACCTTC. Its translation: CASSHVDYGYTF.

The CDR3 loop is CAISESGQTNQPQHF. CDR3 sequence (DNA): TGTGCCATCAGTGAGTCAGGGCAGACCAATCAGCCCCAGCATTTT. The gene calls are TRBV10-3 and TRBJ1-5; D gene uncertain. Trimming pared 0 bases from V and 3 bases from J, leaving 9 bases between. Germline-derived CDR1 and CDR2 are ENHRY and SYGVKD. The CDR3 spans 15 residues.

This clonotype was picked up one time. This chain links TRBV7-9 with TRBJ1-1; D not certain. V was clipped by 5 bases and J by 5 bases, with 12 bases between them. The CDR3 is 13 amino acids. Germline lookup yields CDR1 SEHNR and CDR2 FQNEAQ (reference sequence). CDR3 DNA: TGTGCCAGCAGCCTGTTCCCCGAAACTGAAGCTTTCTTT. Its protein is CASSLFPETEAFF.

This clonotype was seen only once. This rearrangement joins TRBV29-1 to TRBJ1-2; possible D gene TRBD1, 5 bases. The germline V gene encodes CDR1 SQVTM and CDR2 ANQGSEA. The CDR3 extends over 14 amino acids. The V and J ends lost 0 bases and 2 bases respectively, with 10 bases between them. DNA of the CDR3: TGCAGCGTTGAAGATCAGGGCAGCAACTATGGCTACACCTTC. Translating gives CSVEDQGSNYGYTF.

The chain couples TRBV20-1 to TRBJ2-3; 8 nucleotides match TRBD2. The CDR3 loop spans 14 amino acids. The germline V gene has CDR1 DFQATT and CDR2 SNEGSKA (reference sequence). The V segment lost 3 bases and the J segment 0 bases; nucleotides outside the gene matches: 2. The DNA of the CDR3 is TGCAGTGCTAGCGGGGGGGATAGCACAGATACGCAGTATTTT. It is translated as CSASGGDSTDTQYF.

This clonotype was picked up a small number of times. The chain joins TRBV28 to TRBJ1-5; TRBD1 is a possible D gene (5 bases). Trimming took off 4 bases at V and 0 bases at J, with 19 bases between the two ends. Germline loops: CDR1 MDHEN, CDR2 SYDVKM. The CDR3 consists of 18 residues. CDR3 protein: CASSSFLAGHLSNQPQHF. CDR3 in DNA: TGTGCCAGCAGTTCCTTCTTAGCAGGACACCTTAGCAATCAGCCCCAGCATTTT.

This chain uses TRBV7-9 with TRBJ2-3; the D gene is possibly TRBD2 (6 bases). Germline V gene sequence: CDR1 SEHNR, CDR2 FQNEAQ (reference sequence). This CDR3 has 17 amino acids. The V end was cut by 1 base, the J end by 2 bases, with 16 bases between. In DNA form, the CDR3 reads TGTGCCAGCAGCTTAGGGGCCTCTAGCGCCGCCACAGATACGCAGTATTTT. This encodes CASSLGASSAATDTQYF.

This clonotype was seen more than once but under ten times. The chain's CDR3 is CASSQGGQYDQPQHF. DNA for the CDR3: TGCGCCAGCAGCCAGGGCGGACAGTACGATCAGCCCCAGCATTTT. V is TRBV4-1 and J is TRBJ1-5, with D perhaps matching TRBD1 (6 bases). CDR1 MGHRA and CDR2 YSYEKL come from the germline V gene. V was pared by 3 bases and J by 5 bases, with 14 bases between. This CDR3 is built from 15 residues.

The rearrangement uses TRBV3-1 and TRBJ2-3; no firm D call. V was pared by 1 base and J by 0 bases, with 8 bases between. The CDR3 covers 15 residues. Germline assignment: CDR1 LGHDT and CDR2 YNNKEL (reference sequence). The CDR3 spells CASSQGLTSTDTQYF. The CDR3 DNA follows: TGTGCCAGCAGCCAAGGACTCACTAGCACAGATACGCAGTATTTT.

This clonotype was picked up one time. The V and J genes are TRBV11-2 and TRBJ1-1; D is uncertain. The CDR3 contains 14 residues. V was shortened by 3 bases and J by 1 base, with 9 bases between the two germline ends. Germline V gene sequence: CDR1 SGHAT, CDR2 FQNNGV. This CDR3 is CASSFVYGNTEAFF. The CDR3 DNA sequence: TGTGCCAGCAGCTTTGTTTATGGGAACACTGAAGCTTTCTTT.

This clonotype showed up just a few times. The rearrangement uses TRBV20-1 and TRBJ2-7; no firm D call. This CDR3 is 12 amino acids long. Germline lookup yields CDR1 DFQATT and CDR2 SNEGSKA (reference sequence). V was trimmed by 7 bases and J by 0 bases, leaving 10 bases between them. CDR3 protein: CSGTRSSYEQYF. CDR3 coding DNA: TGCAGTGGGACGAGGAGCTCCTACGAGCAGTACTTC.

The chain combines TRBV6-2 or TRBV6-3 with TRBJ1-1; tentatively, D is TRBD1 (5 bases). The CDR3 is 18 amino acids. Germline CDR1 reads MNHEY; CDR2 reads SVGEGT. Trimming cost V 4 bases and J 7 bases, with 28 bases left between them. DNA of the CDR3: TGTGCCAGCAGTTCCGCCTTTGCCCAAGAACAAGGGGTTGGTGAAGCTTTCTTT. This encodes CASSSAFAQEQGVGEAFF.

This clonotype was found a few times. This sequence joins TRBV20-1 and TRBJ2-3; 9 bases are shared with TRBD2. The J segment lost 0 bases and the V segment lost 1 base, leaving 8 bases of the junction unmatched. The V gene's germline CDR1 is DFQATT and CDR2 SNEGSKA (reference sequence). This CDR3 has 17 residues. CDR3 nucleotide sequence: TGCAGTGCTAGAGGCCTTAGCGGGGGTACTAGCACAGATACGCAGTATTTT. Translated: CSARGLSGGTSTDTQYF.

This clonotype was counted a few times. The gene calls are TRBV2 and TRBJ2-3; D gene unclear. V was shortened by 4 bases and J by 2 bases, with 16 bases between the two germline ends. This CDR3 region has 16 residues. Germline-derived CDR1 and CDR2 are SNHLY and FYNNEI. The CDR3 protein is CASSVIMGFDTDTQYF. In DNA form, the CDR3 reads TGTGCCAGCAGTGTCATAATGGGGTTCGACACAGATACGCAGTATTTT.

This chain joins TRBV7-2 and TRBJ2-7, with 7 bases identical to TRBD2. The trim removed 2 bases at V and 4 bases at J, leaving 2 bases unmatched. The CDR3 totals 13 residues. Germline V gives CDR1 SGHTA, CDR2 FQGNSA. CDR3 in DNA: TGTGCCAGCAGCTTAAGGGAGGGGTACGAGCAGTACTTC. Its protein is CASSLREGYEQYF.

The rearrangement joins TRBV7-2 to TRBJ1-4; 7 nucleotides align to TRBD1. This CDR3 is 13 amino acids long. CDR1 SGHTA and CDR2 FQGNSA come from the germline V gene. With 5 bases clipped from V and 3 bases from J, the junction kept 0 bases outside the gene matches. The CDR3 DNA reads TGTGCCAGCAGCGGGACAGCTAATGAAAAACTGTTTTTT. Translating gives CASSGTANEKLFF.

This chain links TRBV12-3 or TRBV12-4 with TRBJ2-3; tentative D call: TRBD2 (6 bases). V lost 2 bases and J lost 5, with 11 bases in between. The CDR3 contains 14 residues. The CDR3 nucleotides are TGTGCCAGCAGTTTATACGGGGGAATAGATACGCAGTATTTT. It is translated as CASSLYGGIDTQYF.